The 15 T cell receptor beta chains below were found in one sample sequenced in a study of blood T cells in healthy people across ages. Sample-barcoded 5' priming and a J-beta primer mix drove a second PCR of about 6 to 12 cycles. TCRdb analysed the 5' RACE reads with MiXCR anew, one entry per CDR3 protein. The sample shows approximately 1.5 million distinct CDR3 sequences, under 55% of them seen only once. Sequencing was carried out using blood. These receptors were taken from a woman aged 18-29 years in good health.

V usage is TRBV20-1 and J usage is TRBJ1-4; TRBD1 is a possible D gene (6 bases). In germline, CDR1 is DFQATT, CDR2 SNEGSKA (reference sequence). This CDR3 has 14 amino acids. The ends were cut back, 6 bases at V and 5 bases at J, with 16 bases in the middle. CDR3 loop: CSARRGGRNEKLFF. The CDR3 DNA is TGCAGTGCCCGCAGGGGCGGCAGGAATGAAAAACTGTTTTTT.

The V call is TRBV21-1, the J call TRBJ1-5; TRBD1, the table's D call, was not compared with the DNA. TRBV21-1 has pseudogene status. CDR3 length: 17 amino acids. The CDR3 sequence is CASSKTPSNNSNQPQHF. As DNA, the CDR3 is TGTGCCAGCAGCAAGACCCCCAGCAATAATAGCAATCAGCCCCAGCATTTT.

The CDR3 DNA reads as TGTGCCAGCAGCTTACAGGACGTTTTTTATGGCACTGAAGCTTTCTTT. This sequence encodes CASSLQDVFYGTEAFF. The genes are TRBV7-2 and TRBJ1-1; D unclear. This CDR3 is 16 amino acids long. Germline V CDR1 and CDR2: SGHTA, FQGNSA. V was pared by 2 bases and J by 4 bases, with 17 bases between. Drawing the rest from reference TRBV7-2 and TRBJ1-1, the complete variable domain is GAGVSQSPSNKVTEKGKDVELRCDPISGHTALYWYRQSLGQGLEFLIYFQGNSAPDKSGLPSDRFSAERTGGSVSTLTIQRTQQEDSAVYLCASSLQDVFYGTEAFFGQGTRLTVV.

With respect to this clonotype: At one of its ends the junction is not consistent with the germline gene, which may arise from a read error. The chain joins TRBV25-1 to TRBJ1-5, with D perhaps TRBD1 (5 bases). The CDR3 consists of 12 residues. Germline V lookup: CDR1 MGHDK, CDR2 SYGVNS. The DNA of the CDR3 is TGTGCCAGCAGGGGGCCCAATCGGCCCCAGCATTTT. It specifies CASRGPNRPQHF.

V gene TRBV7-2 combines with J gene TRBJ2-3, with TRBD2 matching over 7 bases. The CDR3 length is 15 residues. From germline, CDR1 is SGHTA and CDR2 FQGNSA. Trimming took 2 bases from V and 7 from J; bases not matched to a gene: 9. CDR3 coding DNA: TGTGCCAGCAGCTTAAGGCGACTAGCTCGAAATACGCAGTATTTT. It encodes CASSLRRLARNTQYF.

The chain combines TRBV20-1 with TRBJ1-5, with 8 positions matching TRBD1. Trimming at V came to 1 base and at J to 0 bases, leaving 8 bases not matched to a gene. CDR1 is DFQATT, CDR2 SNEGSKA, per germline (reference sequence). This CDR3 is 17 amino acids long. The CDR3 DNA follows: TGCAGTGCTAGAGTGACAGGGGAAAGATATAGCAATCAGCCCCAGCATTTT. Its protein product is CSARVTGERYSNQPQHF.

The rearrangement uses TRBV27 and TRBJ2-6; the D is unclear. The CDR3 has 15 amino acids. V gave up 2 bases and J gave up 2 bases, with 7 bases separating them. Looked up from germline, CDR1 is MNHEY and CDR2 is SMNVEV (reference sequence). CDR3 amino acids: CASSLNTAGANVLTF. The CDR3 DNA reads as TGTGCCAGCAGTTTAAATACAGCTGGGGCCAACGTCCTGACTTTC. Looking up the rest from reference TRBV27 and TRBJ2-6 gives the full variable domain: EAQVTQNPRYLITVTGKKLTVTCSQNMNHEYMSWYRQDPGLGLRQIYYSMNVEVTDKGDVPEGYKVSRKEKRNFPLILESPSPNQTSLYFCASSLNTAGANVLTFGAGSRLTVL.

This CDR3 reads CSARDPLSSPSPYNEQFF. The CDR3, as DNA: TGCAGTGCTAGAGATCCACTTTCTTCACCCAGCCCCTACAATGAGCAGTTCTTC. The chain uses TRBV20-1 and TRBJ2-1; D remains ambiguous. V lost 0 bases and J lost 2, with 20 bases in between. The CDR3 spans 18 residues. Germline V gene data show CDR1 as DFQATT and CDR2 as SNEGSKA (reference sequence).

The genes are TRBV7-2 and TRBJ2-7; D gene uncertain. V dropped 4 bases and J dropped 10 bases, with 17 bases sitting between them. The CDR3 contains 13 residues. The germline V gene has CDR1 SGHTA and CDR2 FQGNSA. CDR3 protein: CASSSARRLDQYF. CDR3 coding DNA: TGTGCCAGCAGCTCGGCAAGACGTCTCGATCAGTACTTC.

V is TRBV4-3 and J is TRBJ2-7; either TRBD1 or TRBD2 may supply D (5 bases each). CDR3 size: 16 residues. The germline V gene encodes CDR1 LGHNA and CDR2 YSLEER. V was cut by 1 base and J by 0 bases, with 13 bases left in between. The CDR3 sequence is CASSQGWAGSSYEQYF. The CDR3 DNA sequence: TGCGCCAGCAGCCAAGGCTGGGCAGGGAGCTCCTACGAGCAGTACTTC.

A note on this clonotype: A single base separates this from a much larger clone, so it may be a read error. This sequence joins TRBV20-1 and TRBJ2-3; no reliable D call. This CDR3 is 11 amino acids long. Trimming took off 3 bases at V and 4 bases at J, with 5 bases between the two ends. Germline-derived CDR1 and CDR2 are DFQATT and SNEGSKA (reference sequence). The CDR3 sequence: CSARSPDTQYF. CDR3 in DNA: TGCAGTGCTAGGAGCCCAGATACGCAGTATTTT.

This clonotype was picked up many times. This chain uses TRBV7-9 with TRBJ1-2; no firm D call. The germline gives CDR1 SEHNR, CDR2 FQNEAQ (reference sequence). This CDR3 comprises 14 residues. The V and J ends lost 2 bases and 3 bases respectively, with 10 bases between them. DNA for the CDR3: TGTGCCAGCAGCTTATCGGGGAACTACTATGGCTACACCTTC. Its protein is CASSLSGNYYGYTF.

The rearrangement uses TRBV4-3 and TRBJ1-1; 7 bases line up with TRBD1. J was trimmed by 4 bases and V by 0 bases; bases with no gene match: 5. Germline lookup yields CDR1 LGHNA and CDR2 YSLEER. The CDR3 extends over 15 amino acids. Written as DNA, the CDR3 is TGCGCCAGCAGCCAAGATGCAGGGGGGCTCACTGAAGCTTTCTTT. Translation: CASSQDAGGLTEAFF.

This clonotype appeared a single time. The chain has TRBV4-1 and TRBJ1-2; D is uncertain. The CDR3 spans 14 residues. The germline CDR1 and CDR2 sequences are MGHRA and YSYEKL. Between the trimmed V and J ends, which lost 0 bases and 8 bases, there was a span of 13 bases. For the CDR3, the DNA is TGCGCCAGCAGCCAAGATCTAGAGAGACGAGGCTACACCTTC. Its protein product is CASSQDLERRGYTF.

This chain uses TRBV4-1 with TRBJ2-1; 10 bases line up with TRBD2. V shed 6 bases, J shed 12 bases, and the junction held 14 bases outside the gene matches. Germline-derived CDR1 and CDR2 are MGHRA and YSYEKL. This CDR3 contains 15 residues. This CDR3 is CASSQSQREGTLQFF. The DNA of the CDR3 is TGCGCCAGCAGTCAATCTCAGCGGGAGGGTACGTTGCAGTTCTTC.